The present T cell receptor (beta chain) was sequenced within a study of T cell responses to AZD1222 COVID-19 vaccine. Study-level results: Donors in the cohort were predominantly white British and more often female, and clonal diversity was possibly underestimated.

The protocol was immunoSEQ multiplex PCR, while the TCRdb copy is restricted to in-frame clones and leaves out a portion. The sample yields 99,000 or so clones, around nine tenths seen once. Remarks on this clone: What it recognizes is unknown.

This CDR3 spans 15 amino acids. Trimming took 3 bases from V and 2 from J, leaving 11 bases between them. CDR1 is SGHDT and CDR2 is YYEEEE in the germline V gene. The chain employs TRBV5-6 and TRBJ2-2; TRBD2 is a possible D gene (6 bases). The receptor comes from an adult in good health. The input for sequencing was peripheral blood, taken on day 0 of AZD1222 vaccination. The CDR3 DNA sequence: TGTGCCAGCAGCTGGGACTCGAAAAACACCGGGGAGCTGTTTTTT. It specifies CASSWDSKNTGELFF.